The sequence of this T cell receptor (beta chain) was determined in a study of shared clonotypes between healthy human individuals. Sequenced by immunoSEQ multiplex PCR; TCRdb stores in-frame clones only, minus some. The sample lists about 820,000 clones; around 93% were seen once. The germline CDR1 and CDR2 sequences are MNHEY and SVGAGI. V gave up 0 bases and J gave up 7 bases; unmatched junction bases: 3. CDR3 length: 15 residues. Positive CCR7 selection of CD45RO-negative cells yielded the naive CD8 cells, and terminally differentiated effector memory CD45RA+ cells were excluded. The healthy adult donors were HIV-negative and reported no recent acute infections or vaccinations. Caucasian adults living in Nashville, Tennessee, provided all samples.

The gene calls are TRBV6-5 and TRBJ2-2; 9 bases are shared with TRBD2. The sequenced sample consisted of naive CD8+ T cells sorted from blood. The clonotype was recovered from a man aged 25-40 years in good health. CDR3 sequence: CASSYSDSGSGELFF. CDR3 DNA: TGTGCCAGCAGTTACTCCGATAGCGGGAGCGGGGAGCTGTTTTTT.